A single sample gave rise to the 23 T cell receptor beta chains below, sequenced in a study of blood T cell repertoires in COVID-19. The data were produced by immunoSEQ multiplex PCR, yet TCRdb's version contains in-frame clones alone and is incomplete. The sample has around 47,000 clones, around 81% seen once. The sample consisted of peripheral blood. Receptor source: a man aged 65 to 85 with active COVID-19.

This chain uses TRBV20-1 with TRBJ2-3; a weak D match, TRBD1 (5 bases). Trimming removed 3 bases from V and 5 bases from J, with 15 bases in between. The germline V gene has CDR1 DFQATT and CDR2 SNEGSKA (reference sequence). The CDR3 consists of 14 residues. The CDR3 DNA sequence: TGCAGTGCTAGTAGGGGCCTTATGGAAGATACGCAGTATTTT. It encodes CSASRGLMEDTQYF.

The genes are TRBV29-1 and TRBJ1-1; 8 nucleotides match TRBD1. Germline CDR1 SQVTM, CDR2 ANQGSEA. The junction had 8 bases not matched to a gene; V was cut back by 7 bases and J by 4 bases. CDR3 length equals 13 residues. This CDR3 is CSARGQGITEAFF. The CDR3 nucleotides read TGCAGCGCCAGGGGGCAGGGTATCACTGAAGCTTTCTTT.

The V and J genes are TRBV29-1 and TRBJ1-1; the D gene is possibly TRBD1 (5 bases). The CDR3 consists of 11 residues. Germline CDR1 and CDR2: SQVTM and ANQGSEA. V was shortened by 6 bases and J by 1 base, with 6 bases between the two germline ends. Written as DNA, the CDR3 is TGCAGCGTAGGACAGAACACTGAAGCTTTCTTT. The encoded protein is CSVGQNTEAFF.

The chain links TRBV28 to TRBJ2-5; no clear D. The V and J ends lost 2 bases and 5 bases respectively, with 3 bases between them. Germline CDR1 is MDHEN and CDR2 is SYDVKM. The CDR3 consists of 11 residues. The CDR3 sequence is CASSLRETQYF. The CDR3 DNA reads as TGTGCCAGCAGTTTACGGGAGACCCAGTACTTC.

The rearrangement joins TRBV27 to TRBJ2-5, with 12 positions matching TRBD2. This CDR3 is 19 amino acids long. Looked up from germline, CDR1 is MNHEY and CDR2 is SMNVEV (reference sequence). V lost 5 bases to trimming and J lost 0 bases; unmatched junction nucleotides: 13. CDR3 in DNA: TGTGCCAGCAGTATTCGACTAGCGGGGGACGTAAAGTACCAAGAGACCCAGTACTTC. This gives the protein CASSIRLAGDVKYQETQYF.

This chain links TRBV6-2 or TRBV6-3 with TRBJ1-6; the match to TRBD1 covers 9 bases. CDR1 is MNHEY and CDR2 is SVGEGT in the germline V gene. V lost 7 bases, J lost 8 bases, and 12 bases stayed unmatched. This CDR3 has 16 amino acids. The CDR3 spells CASTPPPDRGYSPLHF. In nucleotides, the CDR3 is TGTGCCAGCACCCCCCCGCCGGACAGGGGTTATTCACCCCTCCACTTT.

The table lists this clone with many counts. This chain joins TRBV19 and TRBJ1-2; a possible D gene is TRBD1 (5 bases). Deletions cut 1 base from V and 6 bases from J, with 9 bases between. CDR1 LNHDA and CDR2 SQIVND come from the germline V gene (reference sequence). This CDR3 is 13 amino acids long. The CDR3 nucleotides read TGTGCCAGTAGTATAGCAGGGATCAATGGCTACACCTTC. Translating gives CASSIAGINGYTF.

The V call is TRBV30, the J call TRBJ1-5; unclear D gene. Germline V lookup: CDR1 GTSNPN, CDR2 SVGIG (reference sequence). Trimming left V 0 bases short and J 2 bases short, with 11 bases between. The CDR3 is 15 residues long. The CDR3 region has the DNA TGTGCCTGGAGTGTGGATTTCGGGGGCAATCAGCCCCAGCATTTT. This translates into CAWSVDFGGNQPQHF.

The rearrangement links TRBV6-6 to TRBJ2-7; the D gene is possibly TRBD1 (6 bases). Germline V gene sequence: CDR1 MNHNY, CDR2 SVGAGI (reference sequence). The CDR3 length is 14 residues. V dropped 5 bases and J dropped 4 bases, with 15 bases sitting between them. The CDR3 here is CASSHQSDSYEQYF. The CDR3 DNA reads TGTGCCAGCAGTCATCAATCGGACAGTTACGAGCAGTACTTC.

The chain recombines TRBV5-6 with TRBJ1-2; D gene uncertain. The CDR3 runs to 14 residues. Germline values: CDR1 SGHDT, CDR2 YYEEEE. V was clipped by 0 bases and J by 6 bases, with 12 bases between them. The DNA for the CDR3 is TGTGCCAGCAGCTTGGTTTACGCGGGCCATGGCTACACCTTC. Translation gives CASSLVYAGHGYTF.

The rearrangement links TRBV7-8 to TRBJ2-3, with 12 bases that match TRBD2. The length of the CDR3 is 18 residues. Per germline, CDR1 SGHVS and CDR2 FQNEAQ. Trimming took 4 bases from V and 2 from J; bases not matched to a gene: 10. CDR3 coding DNA: TGTGCCAGCAGCTCCCGGCTAAGGACTAGCGGGGCCACAGATACGCAGTATTTT. It translates to CASSSRLRTSGATDTQYF.

The V and J genes are TRBV9 and TRBJ2-3; 7 bases are shared with TRBD2. The germline CDR1 and CDR2 sequences are SGDLS and YYNGEE. The CDR3 loop spans 14 amino acids. Trimming removed 2 bases from V and 1 base from J; junction bases left unmatched: 1. CDR3 protein: CASSVRGGTDTQYF. CDR3 coding DNA: TGTGCCAGCAGCGTCCGGGGGGGCACAGATACGCAGTATTTT.

This clone has only one observation. V gene TRBV5-1 combines with J gene TRBJ2-5, with 8 positions matching TRBD1. Germline lookup yields CDR1 SGHRS and CDR2 YFSETQ. Losses at the gene ends were 0 bases for V and 5 bases for J; bases not matched to a gene: 6. The CDR3 totals 15 residues. The CDR3 DNA sequence: TGCGCCAGCAGCTTGGGGACAGGGAAGGCTGAGACCCAGTACTTC. Protein sequence: CASSLGTGKAETQYF.

The genes are TRBV7-3 and TRBJ2-1; D is possibly TRBD1 (6 bases). The CDR3 is made up of 15 amino acids. Trimming stripped 0 bases from V and 8 bases from J, with 14 bases between. Germline CDR1 reads SGHTA; CDR2 reads FQGTGA. The CDR3 loop reads CASSLTSSRGDEQFF. DNA for the CDR3: TGTGCCAGCAGCTTAACTTCAAGCAGGGGCGATGAGCAGTTCTTC.

This sequence joins TRBV24-1 and TRBJ2-1; 13 bases match TRBD2. With V trimmed by 4 bases and J by 9 bases, 8 bases remained unmatched. This CDR3 comprises 16 residues. Germline assignment: CDR1 KGHDR and CDR2 SFDVKD. This chain's CDR3 is CATSDPHRTSGSEQFF. The CDR3 bases are TGTGCCACCAGTGACCCCCACCGGACTAGCGGGAGTGAGCAGTTCTTC.

The V and J genes are TRBV5-1 and TRBJ2-1; D is ambiguous. The germline V and J ends were trimmed by 0 bases and 6 bases, with 7 bases remaining between them. This CDR3 is built from 13 residues. Germline assignment: CDR1 SGHRS and CDR2 YFSETQ. CDR3 amino acids: CASSLEQLNEQFF. CDR3 coding DNA: TGCGCCAGCAGCTTGGAACAGCTCAATGAGCAGTTCTTC. The full variable domain, completed using reference TRBV5-1 and TRBJ2-1, is KAGVTQTPRYLIKTRGQQVTLSCSPISGHRSVSWYQQTPGQGLQFLFEYFSETQRNKGNFPGRFSGRQFSNSRSEMNVSTLELGDSALYLCASSLEQLNEQFFGPGTRLTVL.

The V call is TRBV9, the J call TRBJ2-7; D possibly corresponds to TRBD1 (6 bases). This CDR3 comprises 15 residues. The V end lost 0 bases, the J end lost 5 bases, and 15 bases lay between the germline ends. The V gene's germline CDR1 is SGDLS and CDR2 YYNGEE. DNA for the CDR3: TGTGCCAGCAGCGTAGAGAGTACAGGGCCGCACGAGCAGTACTTC. Translation gives CASSVESTGPHEQYF.

This clone occurred once. Other DNA variants within this sample encode the same CDR3. This chain links TRBV7-2 with TRBJ1-5; D remains ambiguous. The CDR3 consists of 13 residues. V was clipped by 5 bases and J by 0 bases, with 5 bases between them. Germline CDR1 reads SGHTA; CDR2 reads FQGNSA. CDR3 nucleotides: TGTGCCAGCAGCCCCAGTAGCAATCAGCCCCAGCATTTT. Translating it yields CASSPSSNQPQHF.

CDR3 sequence: CASSHSSGTNEQFF. The CDR3, as DNA: TGTGCCAGCAGCCACTCTAGCGGGACGAATGAGCAGTTCTTC. This rearrangement joins TRBV3-1 (or the pseudogene TRBV3-2) to TRBJ2-1; 9 nucleotides line up with TRBD2. The V and J ends lost 3 bases and 7 bases, in that order; junction bases with no gene match: 4. The germline V gene has CDR1 LGHDT and CDR2 YNNKEL (reference sequence). This CDR3 region has 14 residues.

The V call is TRBV9, the J call TRBJ2-3, with D possibly matching TRBD2 (5 bases). CDR3 length equals 12 residues. Germline-derived CDR1 and CDR2 are SGDLS and YYNGEE. The V end lost 4 bases, the J end lost 5 bases, and 8 bases lay between the germline ends. The CDR3 loop is CASSPEGDTQYF. CDR3 coding DNA: TGTGCCAGCAGCCCTGAGGGAGATACGCAGTATTTT.

This clone has only a few counts. The gene calls are TRBV7-2 and TRBJ1-1; D unresolved. V lost 4 bases, J lost 5 bases, and 5 bases lay in between. Germline V gene sequence: CDR1 SGHTA, CDR2 FQGNSA. The CDR3 sequence is 11 residues long. In nucleotides, the CDR3 is TGTGCCAGCAGCTCAACAACTGAAGCTTTCTTT. Its translation: CASSSTTEAFF.

The chain couples TRBV6-5 to TRBJ2-3, with TRBD2 identical over 9 bases. CDR3 length equals 14 residues. Germline V gene data show CDR1 as MNHEY and CDR2 as SVGAGI. Germline trimming cut 6 bases from V and 6 bases from J; bases unmatched to any gene: 7. The CDR3: CASRNSGGGDTQYF. DNA for the CDR3: TGTGCCAGCAGAAATAGCGGGGGAGGCGATACGCAGTATTTT.

The J gene is TRBJ1-2, the V gene TRBV15, with 12 nucleotides matching TRBD1. The CDR3 is 17 amino acids. With 0 bases clipped from V and 7 bases from J, the junction kept 9 bases outside the gene matches. CDR1 is LNHNV, CDR2 YYDKDF, per germline (reference sequence). CDR3 nucleotides: TGTGCCACCAGCAGAGATCCACCGGGACAGGGGGCCCTTGGCTACACCTTC. This gives the protein CATSRDPPGQGALGYTF.